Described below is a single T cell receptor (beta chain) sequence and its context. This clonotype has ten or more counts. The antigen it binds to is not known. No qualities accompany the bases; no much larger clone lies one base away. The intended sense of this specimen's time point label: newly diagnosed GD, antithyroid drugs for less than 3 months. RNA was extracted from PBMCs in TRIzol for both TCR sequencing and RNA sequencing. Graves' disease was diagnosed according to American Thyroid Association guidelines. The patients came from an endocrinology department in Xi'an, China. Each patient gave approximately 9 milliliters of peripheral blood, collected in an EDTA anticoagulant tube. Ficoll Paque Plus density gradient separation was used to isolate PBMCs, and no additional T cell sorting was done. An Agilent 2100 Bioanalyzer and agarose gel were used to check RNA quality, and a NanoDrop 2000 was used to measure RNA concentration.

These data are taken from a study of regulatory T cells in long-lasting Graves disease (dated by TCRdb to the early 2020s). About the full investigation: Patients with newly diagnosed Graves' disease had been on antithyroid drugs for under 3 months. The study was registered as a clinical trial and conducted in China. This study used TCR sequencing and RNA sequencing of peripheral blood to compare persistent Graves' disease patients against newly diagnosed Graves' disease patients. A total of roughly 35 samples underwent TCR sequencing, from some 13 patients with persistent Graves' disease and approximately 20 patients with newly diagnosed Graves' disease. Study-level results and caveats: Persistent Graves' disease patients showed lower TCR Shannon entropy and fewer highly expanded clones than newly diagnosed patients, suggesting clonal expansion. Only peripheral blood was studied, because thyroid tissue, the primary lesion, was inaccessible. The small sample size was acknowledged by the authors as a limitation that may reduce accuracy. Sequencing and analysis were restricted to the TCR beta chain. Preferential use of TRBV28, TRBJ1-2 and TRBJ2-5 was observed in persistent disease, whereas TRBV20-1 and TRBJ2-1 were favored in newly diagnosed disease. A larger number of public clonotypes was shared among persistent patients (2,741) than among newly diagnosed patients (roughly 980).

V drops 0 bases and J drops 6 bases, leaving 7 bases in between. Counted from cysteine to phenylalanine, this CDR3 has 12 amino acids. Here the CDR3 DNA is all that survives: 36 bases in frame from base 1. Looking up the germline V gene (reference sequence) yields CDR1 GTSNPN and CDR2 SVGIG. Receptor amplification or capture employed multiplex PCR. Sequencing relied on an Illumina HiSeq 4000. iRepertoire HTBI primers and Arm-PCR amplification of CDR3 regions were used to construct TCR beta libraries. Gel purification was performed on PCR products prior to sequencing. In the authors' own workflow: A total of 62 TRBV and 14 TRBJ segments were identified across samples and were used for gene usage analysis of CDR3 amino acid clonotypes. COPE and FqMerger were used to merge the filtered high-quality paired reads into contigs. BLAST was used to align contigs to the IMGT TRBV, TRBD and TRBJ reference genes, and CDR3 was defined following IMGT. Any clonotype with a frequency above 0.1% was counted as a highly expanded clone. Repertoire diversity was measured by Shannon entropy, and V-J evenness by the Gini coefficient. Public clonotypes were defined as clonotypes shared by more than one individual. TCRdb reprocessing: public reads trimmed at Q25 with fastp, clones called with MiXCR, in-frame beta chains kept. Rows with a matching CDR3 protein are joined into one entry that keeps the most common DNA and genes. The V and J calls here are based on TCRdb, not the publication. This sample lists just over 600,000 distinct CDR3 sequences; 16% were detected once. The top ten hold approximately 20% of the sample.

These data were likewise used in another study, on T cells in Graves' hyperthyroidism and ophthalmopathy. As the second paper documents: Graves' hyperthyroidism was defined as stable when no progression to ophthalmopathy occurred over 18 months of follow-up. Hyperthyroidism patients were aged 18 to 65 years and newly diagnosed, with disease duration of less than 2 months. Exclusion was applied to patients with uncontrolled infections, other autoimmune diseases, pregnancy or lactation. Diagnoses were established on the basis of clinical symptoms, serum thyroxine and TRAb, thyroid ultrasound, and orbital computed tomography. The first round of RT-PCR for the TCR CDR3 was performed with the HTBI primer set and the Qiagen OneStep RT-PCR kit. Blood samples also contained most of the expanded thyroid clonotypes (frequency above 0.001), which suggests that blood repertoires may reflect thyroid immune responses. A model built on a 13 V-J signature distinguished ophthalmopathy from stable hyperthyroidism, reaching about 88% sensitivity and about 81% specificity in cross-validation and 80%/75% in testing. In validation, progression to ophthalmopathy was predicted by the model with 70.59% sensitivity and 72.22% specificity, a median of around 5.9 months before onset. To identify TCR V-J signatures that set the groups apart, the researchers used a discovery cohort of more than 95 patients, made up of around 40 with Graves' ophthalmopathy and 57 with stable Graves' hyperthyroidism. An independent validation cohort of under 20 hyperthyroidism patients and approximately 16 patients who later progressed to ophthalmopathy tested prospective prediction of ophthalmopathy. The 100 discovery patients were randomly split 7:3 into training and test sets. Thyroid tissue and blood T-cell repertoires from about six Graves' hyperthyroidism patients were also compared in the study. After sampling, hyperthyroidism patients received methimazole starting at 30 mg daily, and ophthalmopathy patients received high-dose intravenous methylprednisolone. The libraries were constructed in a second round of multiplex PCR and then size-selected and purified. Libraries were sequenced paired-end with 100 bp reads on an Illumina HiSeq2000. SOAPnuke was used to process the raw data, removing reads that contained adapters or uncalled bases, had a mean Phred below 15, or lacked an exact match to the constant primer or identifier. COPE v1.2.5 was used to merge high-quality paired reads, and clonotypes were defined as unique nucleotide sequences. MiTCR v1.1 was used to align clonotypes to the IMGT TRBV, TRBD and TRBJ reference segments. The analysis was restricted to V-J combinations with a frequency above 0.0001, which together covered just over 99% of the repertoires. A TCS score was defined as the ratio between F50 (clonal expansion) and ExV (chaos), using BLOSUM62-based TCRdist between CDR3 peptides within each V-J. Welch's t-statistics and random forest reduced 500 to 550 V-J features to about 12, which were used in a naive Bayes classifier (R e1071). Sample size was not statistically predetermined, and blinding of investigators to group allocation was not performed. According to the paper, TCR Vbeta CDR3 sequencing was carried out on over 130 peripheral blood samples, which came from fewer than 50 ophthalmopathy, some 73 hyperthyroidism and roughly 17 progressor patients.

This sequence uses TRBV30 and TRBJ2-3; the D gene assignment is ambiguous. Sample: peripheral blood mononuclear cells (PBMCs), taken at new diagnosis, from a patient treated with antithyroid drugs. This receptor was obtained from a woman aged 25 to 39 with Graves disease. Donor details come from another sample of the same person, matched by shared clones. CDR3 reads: CAWSVRRDTQYF. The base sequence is TGTGCCTGGAGTGTACGTAGGGATACGCAGTATTTT. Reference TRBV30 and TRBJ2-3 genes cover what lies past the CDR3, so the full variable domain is SQTIHQWPATLVQPVGSPLSLECTVEGTSNPNLYWYRQAAGRGLQLLFYSVGIGQISSEVPQNLSASRPQDRQFILSSKKLLLSDSGFYLCAWSVRRDTQYFGPGTRLTVL.